The present T cell receptor beta chain was sequenced within a study of response to subunit inactivated influenza vaccine. In TCRdb, the RT-PCR reads were re-called with MiXCR into one record per CDR3 protein. The sample consists of 200,000 to 250,000 distinct CDR3 sequences, less than 15% of them appearing once. As to this clonotype: The antigen is not known.

The CDR3 has 11 amino acids. CDR1 and CDR2 from the germline V gene are MNHEY and SVGAGI. The germline V and J ends were trimmed by 6 bases and 2 bases, with 5 bases remaining between them. Study outcomes and limitations: That few new T cells are recruited by each seasonal influenza vaccination was the authors' suggestion.

This receptor was taken from a man aged 45 to 65 who received an inactivated influenza vaccine. The source material was non-naive T cells sorted from PBMCs, sampled roughly 15 days before vaccination. The chain employs TRBV6-5 and TRBJ2-7; D unclear. The CDR3 protein is CASRHTYEQYF. The DNA for the CDR3 is TGTGCCAGCAGGCATACCTACGAGCAGTACTTC.